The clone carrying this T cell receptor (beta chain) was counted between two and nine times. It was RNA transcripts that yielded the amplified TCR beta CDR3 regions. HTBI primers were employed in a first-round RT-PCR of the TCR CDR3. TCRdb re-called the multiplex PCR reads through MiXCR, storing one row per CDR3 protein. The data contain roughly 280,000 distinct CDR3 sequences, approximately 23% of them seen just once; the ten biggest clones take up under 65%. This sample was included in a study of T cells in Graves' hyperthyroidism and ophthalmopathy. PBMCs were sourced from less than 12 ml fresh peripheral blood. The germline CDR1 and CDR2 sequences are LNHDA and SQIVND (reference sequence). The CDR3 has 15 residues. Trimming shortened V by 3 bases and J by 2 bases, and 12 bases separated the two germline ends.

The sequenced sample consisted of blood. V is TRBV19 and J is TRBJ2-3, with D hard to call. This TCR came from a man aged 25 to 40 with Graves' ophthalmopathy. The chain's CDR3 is CASSISGIYTDTQYF. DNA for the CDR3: TGTGCCAGTAGTATTTCCGGAATCTACACAGATACGCAGTATTTT. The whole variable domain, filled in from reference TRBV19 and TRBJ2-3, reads DGGITQSPKYLFRKEGQNVTLSCEQNLNHDAMYWYRQDPGQGLRLIYYSQIVNDFQKGDIAEGYSVSREKKESFPLTVTSAQKNPTAFYLCASSISGIYTDTQYFGPGTRLTVL.